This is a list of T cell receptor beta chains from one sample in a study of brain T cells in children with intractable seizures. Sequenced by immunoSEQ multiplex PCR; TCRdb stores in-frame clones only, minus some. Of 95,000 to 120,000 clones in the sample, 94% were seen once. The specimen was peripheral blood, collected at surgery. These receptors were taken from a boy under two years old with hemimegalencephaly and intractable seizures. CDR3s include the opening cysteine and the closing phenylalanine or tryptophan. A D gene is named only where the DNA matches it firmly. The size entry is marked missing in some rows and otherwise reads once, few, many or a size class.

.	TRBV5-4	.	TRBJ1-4	CASSSSATNEKLFF	TGTGCCAGCAGCTCAAGCGCAACTAATGAAAAACTGTTTTTT
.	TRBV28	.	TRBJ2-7	CASSFPGLTYEQYF	TGTGCCAGCAGTTTCCCAGGGCTCACCTACGAGCAGTACTTC
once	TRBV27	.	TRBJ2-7	CASSGWTVPYEQYF	TGTGCCAGCAGTGGATGGACGGTACCTTACGAGCAGTACTTC
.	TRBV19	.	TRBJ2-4	CASRLTGLAKNIQYF	TGTGCCAGTAGACTAACAGGGCTAGCCAAAAACATTCAGTACTTC
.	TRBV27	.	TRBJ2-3	CASSPSPRDTTDTQYF	TGTGCCAGCAGTCCATCCCCGCGGGACACCACAGATACGCAGTATTTT
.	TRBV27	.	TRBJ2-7	CASSLSKGATYEQYF	TGTGCCAGCAGTTTATCGAAAGGGGCTACCTACGAGCAGTACTTC
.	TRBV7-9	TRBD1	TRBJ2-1	CASRMDRDDEQFF	TGTGCCAGCAGGATGGACAGGGACGATGAGCAGTTCTTC
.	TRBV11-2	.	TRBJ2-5	CASDKGVSAAETQYF	TGTGCCAGCGACAAGGGGGTTTCGGCCGCGGAGACCCAGTACTTC
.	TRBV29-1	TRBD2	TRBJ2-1	CSVVGPGGPGEQFF	TGCAGCGTCGTTGGGCCGGGAGGGCCGGGTGAGCAGTTCTTC
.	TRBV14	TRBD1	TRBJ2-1	CASSHLKGQGFNEQFF	TGTGCCAGCAGCCATCTGAAAGGACAGGGATTCAATGAGCAGTTCTTC
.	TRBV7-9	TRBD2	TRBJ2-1	CASSLTSSREMNEQFF	TGTGCCAGCAGCTTGACTAGCTCGAGAGAGATGAATGAGCAGTTCTTC
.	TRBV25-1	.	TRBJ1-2	CASSEFDWGNNYGYTF	TGTGCCAGCAGTGAATTCGACTGGGGTAATAACTATGGCTACACCTTC
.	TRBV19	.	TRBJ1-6	CASSILDTSYNSPLHF	TGTGCCAGTAGTATTTTGGACACCTCCTATAATTCACCCCTCCACTTT
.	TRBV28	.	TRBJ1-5	CASSLGNQPQHF	TGTGCCAGCAGTTTGGGTAATCAGCCCCAGCATTTT
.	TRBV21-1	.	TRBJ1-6	CASRPTVGAKGLYNSPLHF	TGTGCCAGCAGACCTACAGTTGGGGCAAAGGGCTTATATAATTCACCCCTCCACTTT
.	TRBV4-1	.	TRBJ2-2	CASSQVASWLDAGELFF	TGCGCCAGCAGCCAAGTGGCGTCGTGGCTAGATGCCGGGGAGCTGTTTTTT
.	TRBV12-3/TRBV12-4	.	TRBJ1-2	CASRVRGNYGYTF	TGTGCCAGCAGGGTCAGGGGTAACTATGGCTACACCTTC
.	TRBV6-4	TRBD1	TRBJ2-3	CASSATGTGTQYF	TGTGCCAGCAGTGCCACAGGGACAGGTACGCAGTATTTT
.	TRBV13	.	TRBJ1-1	CASSLGVGTEAFF	TGTGCCAGCAGCTTAGGCGTAGGCACTGAAGCTTTCTTT
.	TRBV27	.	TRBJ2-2	CASSRPGIHGSTGELFF	TGTGCCAGCAGTCGACCCGGGATCCACGGGAGCACCGGGGAGCTGTTTTTT
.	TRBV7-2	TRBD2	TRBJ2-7	CASSPQGAGAPYEQYF	TGTGCCAGCAGCCCCCAGGGAGCGGGAGCCCCCTACGAGCAGTACTTC
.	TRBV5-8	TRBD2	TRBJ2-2	CASSSRLAGKVNTGELFF	TGTGCCAGCAGCTCCCGACTAGCGGGAAAGGTGAACACCGGGGAGCTGTTTTTT
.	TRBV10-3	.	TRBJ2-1	CAISGTDLPYNEQFF	TGTGCCATCAGTGGTACGGACCTGCCCTACAATGAGCAGTTCTTC
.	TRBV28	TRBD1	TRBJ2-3	CATNRQGAPDTQYF	TGTGCAACCAACCGACAGGGGGCCCCAGATACGCAGTATTTT
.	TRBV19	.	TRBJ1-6	CASNMAGARVVHF	TGTGCCAGTAATATGGCAGGGGCTCGGGTAGTCCACTTT
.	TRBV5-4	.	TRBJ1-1	CASSLEGGRTEAFF	TGTGCCAGCAGCTTGGAGGGTGGGAGGACTGAAGCTTTCTTT
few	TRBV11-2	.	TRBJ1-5	CASSGGGGNQPQHF	TGTGCCAGCAGCGGAGGGGGTGGCAATCAGCCCCAGCATTTT
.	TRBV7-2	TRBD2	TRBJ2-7	CASSLGLAAYEQYF	TGTGCCAGCAGCTTAGGACTAGCGGCCTACGAGCAGTACTTC
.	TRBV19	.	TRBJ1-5	CASSRVGDQPQHF	TGTGCCAGTAGTAGGGTCGGGGATCAGCCCCAGCATTTT
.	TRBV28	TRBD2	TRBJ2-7	CASSPRGLAPYEQYF	TGTGCCAGCAGTCCCCGCGGACTAGCGCCCTACGAGCAGTACTTC
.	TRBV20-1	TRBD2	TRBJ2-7	CSASLSGRAPTYEQYF	TGCAGTGCTAGTTTGAGCGGGAGGGCCCCGACCTACGAGCAGTACTTC
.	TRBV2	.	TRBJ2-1	CASSPSAFSSYNEQFF	TGTGCCAGCAGTCCTAGCGCGTTCAGCTCCTACAATGAGCAGTTCTTC
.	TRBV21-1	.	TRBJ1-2	CASSKARQGYYGYTF	TGTGCCAGCAGCAAAGCCCGACAGGGGTACTATGGCTACACCTTC
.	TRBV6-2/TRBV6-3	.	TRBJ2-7	CASSYPGTEQYF	TGTGCCAGCAGTTACCCCGGTACCGAGCAGTACTTC
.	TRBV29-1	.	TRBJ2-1	CSVAGRMPNEQFF	TGCAGCGTTGCCGGGAGAATGCCCAATGAGCAGTTCTTC
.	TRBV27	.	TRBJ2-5	CASSHKETQYF	TGTGCCAGCAGTCATAAAGAGACCCAGTACTTC
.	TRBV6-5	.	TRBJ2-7	CASSYSGGNYEQYF	TGTGCCAGCAGTTACTCGGGCGGAAACTACGAGCAGTACTTC
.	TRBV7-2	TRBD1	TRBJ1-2	CASSLGVGQAYGYTF	TGTGCCAGCAGCTTAGGAGTAGGACAGGCCTATGGCTACACCTTC
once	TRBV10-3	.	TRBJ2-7	CATGTLSYEQYF	TGTGCCACCGGGACTCTCTCCTACGAGCAGTACTTC
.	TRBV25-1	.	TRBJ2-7	CASSEQGPPCYEQYF	TGTGCCAGCAGTGAACAGGGGCCCCCATGCTACGAGCAGTACTTC
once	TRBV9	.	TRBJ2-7	CASSVPGRTLENYEQYF	TGTGCCAGCAGCGTACCGGGCCGGACACTTGAGAACTACGAGCAGTACTTC
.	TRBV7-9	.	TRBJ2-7	CASSPSTTYEQYF	TGTGCCAGCAGCCCGTCGACCACCTACGAGCAGTACTTC
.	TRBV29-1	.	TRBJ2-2	CSVAWNTGELFF	TGCAGCGTTGCCTGGAACACCGGGGAGCTGTTTTTT
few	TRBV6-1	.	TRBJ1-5	CASSEIPQQPQHF	TGTGCCAGCAGTGAAATTCCGCAGCAGCCCCAGCATTTT
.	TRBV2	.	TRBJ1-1	CASSERQMNTEAFF	TGTGCCAGCAGTGAGCGACAAATGAACACTGAAGCTTTCTTT
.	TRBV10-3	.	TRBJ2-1	CAISPGGARNEQFF	TGTGCCATCAGCCCCGGGGGCGCCAGGAATGAGCAGTTCTTC
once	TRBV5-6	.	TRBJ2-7	CASSWRDTYEQYF	TGTGCCAGCAGTTGGCGGGACACCTACGAGCAGTACTTC
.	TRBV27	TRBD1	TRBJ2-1	CASQERGRDEQFF	TGTGCCAGCCAAGAGAGGGGGCGGGATGAGCAGTTCTTC